This T cell receptor (beta chain) was retrieved from a study of cytomegalovirus exposure and HLA in healthy donors. Regarding the study as a whole: Common viral pathogens seemed to be connected with several of the most significant clusters, according to a later analysis. In an earlier analysis, about 87% or about 30%: the productive usage of most TCR beta V segments.

Amplification used 60 Vbeta primers and 13 Jbeta primers. Assay used: immunoSEQ multiplex PCR; TCRdb lists only in-frame clones, some missing. The sample has about 160,000 clones; around 80% are singletons. After removal of 5 bases from V and 7 bases from J, the junction contained 7 bases not matched to a gene. Germline V CDR1 and CDR2: SNHLY, FYNNEI. The CDR3 loop spans 14 amino acids. Healthy people donating bone marrow made up the donors. This clone was counted once. Its specificity is unknown. The receptor was derived from a man aged 35-49 years in good health and CMV-seronegative. Material: PBMCs. The chain uses TRBV2 and TRBJ2-2; 7 nucleotides line up with TRBD1. The CDR3 region is CASSRQGFGGELFF. The CDR3, as DNA: TGTGCCAGCAGTCGACAGGGTTTTGGCGGGGAGCTGTTTTTT.